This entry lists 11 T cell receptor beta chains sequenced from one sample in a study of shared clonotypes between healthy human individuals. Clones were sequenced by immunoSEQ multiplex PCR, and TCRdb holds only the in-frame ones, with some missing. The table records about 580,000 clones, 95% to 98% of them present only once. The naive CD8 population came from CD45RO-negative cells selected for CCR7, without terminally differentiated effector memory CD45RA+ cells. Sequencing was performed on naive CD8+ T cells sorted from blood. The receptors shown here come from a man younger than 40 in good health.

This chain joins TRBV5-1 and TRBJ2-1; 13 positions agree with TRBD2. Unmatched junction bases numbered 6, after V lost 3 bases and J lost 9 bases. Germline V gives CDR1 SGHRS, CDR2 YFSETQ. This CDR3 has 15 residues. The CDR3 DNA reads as TGCGCCAGCAGCTCAGGACTAGCGGGAGCAAGTGAGCAGTTCTTC. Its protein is CASSSGLAGASEQFF.

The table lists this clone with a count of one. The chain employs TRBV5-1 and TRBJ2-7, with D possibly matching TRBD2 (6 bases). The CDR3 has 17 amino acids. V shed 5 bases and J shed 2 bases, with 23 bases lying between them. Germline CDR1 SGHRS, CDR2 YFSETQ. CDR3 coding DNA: TGCGCCAGCAGTTTTCCTCCATCTAGCGACGCCCCCTACGAGCAGTACTTC. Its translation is CASSFPPSSDAPYEQYF.

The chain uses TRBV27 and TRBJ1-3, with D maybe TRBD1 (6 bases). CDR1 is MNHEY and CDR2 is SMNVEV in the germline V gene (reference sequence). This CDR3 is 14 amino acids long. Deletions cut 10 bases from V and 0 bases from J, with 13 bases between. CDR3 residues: CATGASRSGNTIYF. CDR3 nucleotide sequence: TGTGCCACAGGGGCCTCCCGCTCTGGAAACACCATATATTTT.

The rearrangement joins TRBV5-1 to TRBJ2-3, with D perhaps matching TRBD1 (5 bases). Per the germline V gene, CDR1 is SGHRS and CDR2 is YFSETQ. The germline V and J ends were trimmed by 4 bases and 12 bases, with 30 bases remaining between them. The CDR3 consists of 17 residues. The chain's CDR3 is CASSQPKGHPRSEFQYF. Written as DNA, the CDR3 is TGCGCCAGCAGCCAGCCCAAAGGACACCCCCGTAGTGAGTTCCAGTATTTT.

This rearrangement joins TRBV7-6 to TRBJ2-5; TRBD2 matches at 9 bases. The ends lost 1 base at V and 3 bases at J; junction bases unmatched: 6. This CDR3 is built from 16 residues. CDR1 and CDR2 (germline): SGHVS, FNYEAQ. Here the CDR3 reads CASSLVVPSGKETQYF. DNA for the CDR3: TGTGCCAGCAGCTTAGTCGTACCTAGCGGGAAAGAGACCCAGTACTTC.

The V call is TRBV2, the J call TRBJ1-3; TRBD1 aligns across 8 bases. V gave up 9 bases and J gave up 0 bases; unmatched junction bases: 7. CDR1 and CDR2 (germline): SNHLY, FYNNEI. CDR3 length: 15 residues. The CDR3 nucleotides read TGTGCCAGGGCCGGGACAGGTCCCTCTGGAAACACCATATATTTT. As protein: CARAGTGPSGNTIYF.

CDR3 sequence (DNA): TGTGCCAGCAGCTCGATCTTTAGGTCCGGTGGCTACGAGCAGTACTTC. This sequence encodes CASSSIFRSGGYEQYF. The rearrangement uses TRBV11-2 and TRBJ2-7; D gene ambiguous. Germline V lookup: CDR1 SGHAT, CDR2 FQNNGV. The CDR3 has 16 residues. V was shortened by 4 bases and J by 3 bases, with 19 bases between the two germline ends.

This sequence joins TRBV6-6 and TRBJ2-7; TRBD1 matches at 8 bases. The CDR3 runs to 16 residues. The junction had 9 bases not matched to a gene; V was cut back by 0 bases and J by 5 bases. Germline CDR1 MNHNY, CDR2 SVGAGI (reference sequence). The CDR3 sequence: CASSYSIGQGSHEQYF. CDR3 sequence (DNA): TGTGCCAGCAGTTACTCGATTGGACAGGGTAGCCACGAGCAGTACTTC.

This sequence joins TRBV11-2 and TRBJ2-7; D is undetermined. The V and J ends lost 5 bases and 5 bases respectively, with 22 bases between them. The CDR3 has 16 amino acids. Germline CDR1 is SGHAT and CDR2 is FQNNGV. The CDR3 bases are TGTGCCAGCAGCGACCATCGGCGACGCCCACCCAACGAGCAGTACTTC. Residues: CASSDHRRRPPNEQYF.

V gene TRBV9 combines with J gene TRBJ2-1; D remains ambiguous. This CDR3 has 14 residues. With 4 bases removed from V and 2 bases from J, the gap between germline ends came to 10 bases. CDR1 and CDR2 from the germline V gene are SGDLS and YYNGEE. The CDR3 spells CASSPSTAYNEQFF. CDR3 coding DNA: TGTGCCAGCAGCCCCTCGACCGCCTACAATGAGCAGTTCTTC.

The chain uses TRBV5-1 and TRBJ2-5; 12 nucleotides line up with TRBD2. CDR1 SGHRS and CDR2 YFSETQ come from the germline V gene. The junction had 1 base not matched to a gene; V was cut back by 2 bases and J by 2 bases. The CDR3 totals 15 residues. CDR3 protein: CASSFGLAGQETQYF. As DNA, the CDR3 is TGCGCCAGCAGCTTCGGACTAGCGGGACAAGAGACCCAGTACTTC.